The 28 T cell receptor beta chains presented below share a single source sample, sequenced in a study of human thymus T cells. Sequencing was performed with immunoSEQ multiplex PCR; in TCRdb, only in-frame clones are kept and a portion is missing. The sample lists some 78,000 clones; roughly 96% were seen once. Thymus pieces cut out during corrective heart surgery were the tissue that was used. The sequenced sample consisted of thymus tissue. The receptor source for this set is a boy younger than two with a congenital heart defect but otherwise immunologically healthy.

V gene TRBV14 combines with J gene TRBJ2-1, with D tentatively TRBD2 (5 bases). This CDR3 has 14 amino acids. Per the germline V gene, CDR1 is SGHDN and CDR2 is FVKESK. Deletions cut 3 bases from V and 10 bases from J, with 16 bases between. This CDR3 is CASSHRGAPGEQFF. The CDR3 region has the DNA TGTGCCAGCAGCCACCGGGGAGCTCCGGGCGAGCAGTTCTTC. Drawing the rest from reference TRBV14 and TRBJ2-1, the complete variable domain is EAGVTQFPSHSVIEKGQTVTLRCDPISGHDNLYWYRRVMGKEIKFLLHFVKESKQDESGMPNNRFLAERTGGTYSTLKVQPAELEDSGVYFCASSHRGAPGEQFFGPGTRLTVL.

The chain joins TRBV27 to TRBJ2-7, with 11 positions matching TRBD1. The CDR3 is 16 residues long. J gave up 2 bases and V 5 bases, and 8 bases lay outside the gene matches. Germline-derived CDR1 and CDR2 are MNHEY and SMNVEV (reference sequence). CDR3 loop: CASSAKGTGGPYEQYF. The DNA of the CDR3 is TGTGCCAGCAGTGCTAAAGGGACAGGGGGGCCCTACGAGCAGTACTTC.

V and J are TRBV28 and TRBJ2-7; a possible D gene is TRBD1 (6 bases). V dropped 5 bases and J dropped 1 base, with 39 bases sitting between them. This CDR3 has 23 amino acids. Germline V gene data show CDR1 as MDHEN and CDR2 as SYDVKM. CDR3 residues: CASSAPTGLRLTVGSQRSYEQYF. Here the CDR3 DNA reads TGTGCCAGCAGTGCCCCGACAGGTTTAAGGTTAACCGTAGGTTCCCAAAGATCCTACGAGCAGTACTTC.

The chain carries TRBV4-3 and TRBJ2-7, with a tentative D call TRBD1 (6 bases). V dropped 1 base and J dropped 2 bases, with 12 bases sitting between them. The germline V gene has CDR1 LGHNA and CDR2 YSLEER. The CDR3 runs to 15 residues. CDR3 nucleotides: TGCGCCAGCAGCCAAGTTGGCAGGACAGCCTACGAGCAGTACTTC. As protein: CASSQVGRTAYEQYF.

The chain uses TRBV7-9 and TRBJ1-1, with D perhaps matching TRBD1 (6 bases). The V end was cut by 0 bases, the J end by 3 bases, with 8 bases between. CDR3 length: 14 residues. Germline CDR1 SEHNR, CDR2 FQNEAQ (reference sequence). This chain's CDR3 is CASSLAAGDTEAFF. CDR3 nucleotide sequence: TGTGCCAGCAGCTTAGCGGCAGGGGACACTGAAGCTTTCTTT.

The V call is TRBV27, the J call TRBJ1-5; weak D call: TRBD1 (5 bases). V lost 8 bases to trimming and J lost 5 bases, with 19 bases between them. This CDR3 has 15 amino acids. From germline, CDR1 is MNHEY and CDR2 SMNVEV (reference sequence). The CDR3 reads CASAGGNGEHQPQHF. In DNA, the CDR3 is TGTGCCAGCGCCGGGGGGAACGGGGAACATCAGCCCCAGCATTTT.

The chain recombines TRBV6-1 with TRBJ2-5; 7 nucleotides line up with TRBD1. The tail of the sequence fits TRBJ2-7 better, so the J call may be wrong. The germline CDR1 and CDR2 sequences are MNHNS and SASEGT. This CDR3 has 15 amino acids. The CDR3 region has the DNA TGTGCCAGCGAGCCACCGGGACAGAGCTCCTACGAGCAGTACTTC. It encodes CASEPPGQSSYEQYF.

This clone appeared once. The V and J genes are TRBV27 and TRBJ2-7; TRBD1 is a possible D gene (5 bases). The germline V and J ends were trimmed by 2 bases and 11 bases, with 22 bases remaining between them. CDR1 is MNHEY, CDR2 SMNVEV, per germline (reference sequence). This CDR3 is 15 amino acids long. The CDR3 DNA follows: TGTGCCAGCAGTTTAGCGACATCGACAGCTTTCCGCGAGTACTTC. It encodes CASSLATSTAFREYF.

The chain uses TRBV27 and TRBJ2-1, with 10 bases matching TRBD1. The CDR3 totals 14 residues. Germline V gives CDR1 MNHEY, CDR2 SMNVEV (reference sequence). J was trimmed by 6 bases and V by 5 bases; bases with no gene match: 4. CDR3 bases: TGTGCCAGCAGTCTACGGACAGGGGGCAATGAGCAGTTCTTC. Its translation: CASSLRTGGNEQFF.

This chain uses TRBV30 with TRBJ1-1; D remains ambiguous. The CDR3 spans 17 residues. Germline assignment: CDR1 GTSNPN and CDR2 SVGIG (reference sequence). Trimming took 0 bases from V and 0 from J, leaving 17 bases between them. The CDR3 loop is CAWSVQCLKVLNTEAFF. CDR3 coding DNA: TGTGCCTGGAGTGTTCAGTGTTTAAAGGTCCTGAACACTGAAGCTTTCTTT. Combining the CDR3 with reference TRBV30 and TRBJ1-1 gives the whole variable domain SQTIHQWPATLVQPVGSPLSLECTVEGTSNPNLYWYRQAAGRGLQLLFYSVGIGQISSEVPQNLSASRPQDRQFILSSKKLLLSDSGFYLCAWSVQCLKVLNTEAFFGQGTRLTVV.

This clone was detected once. The chain links TRBV20-1 to TRBJ1-4; D is ambiguous. The CDR3 sequence is 11 residues long. Per germline, CDR1 DFQATT and CDR2 SNEGSKA (reference sequence). With 5 bases removed from V and 8 bases from J, the gap between germline ends came to 9 bases. CDR3 sequence: CSARVTEKLFF. The CDR3 nucleotides read TGCAGTGCTCGAGTGACAGAAAAACTGTTTTTT.

The chain has TRBV19 and TRBJ2-5; 8 nucleotides match TRBD2. Germline V CDR1 and CDR2: LNHDA, SQIVND (reference sequence). The CDR3 runs 16 residues. The V gene end was trimmed by 4 bases and the J gene end by 5 bases; junction bases not matched to a gene: 12. Here the CDR3 reads CASSTPGGTSYETQYF. The CDR3 nucleotides are TGTGCCAGTAGTACACCTGGGGGGACTAGTTATGAGACCCAGTACTTC. The whole variable domain, remainder taken from reference TRBV19 and TRBJ2-5, is DGGITQSPKYLFRKEGQNVTLSCEQNLNHDAMYWYRQDPGQGLRLIYYSQIVNDFQKGDIAEGYSVSREKKESFPLTVTSAQKNPTAFYLCASSTPGGTSYETQYFGPGTRLLVL.

On this clone itself: A junction end diverges from the germline sequence, so it may reflect a read error. The rearrangement uses TRBV7-7 and TRBJ1-1; 11 bases line up with TRBD1. Germline V gene data show CDR1 as SSHAT and CDR2 as FNYEAQ (reference sequence). The CDR3 has 17 amino acids. The DNA of the CDR3 is TGTGCTAGCAGCTCTCGCCGGACAGGGGGCGAGAACACTGAAGCTTTCTTT. This gives the protein CASSSRRTGGENTEAFF.

This chain joins TRBV10-3 and TRBJ1-1; D gene uncertain. The CDR3 is made up of 12 amino acids. The germline V gene has CDR1 ENHRY and CDR2 SYGVKD. Trimming shortened V by 3 bases and J by 1 base, and 3 bases separated the two germline ends. CDR3 amino acids: CAISEGNTEAFF. The CDR3 DNA is TGTGCCATCAGTGAAGGGAACACTGAAGCTTTCTTT.

The V and J genes are TRBV9 and TRBJ2-3, with 8 positions matching TRBD2. CDR1 and CDR2 from the germline V gene are SGDLS and YYNGEE. The CDR3 sequence is 17 residues long. Unmatched junction bases numbered 9, after V lost 2 bases and J lost 1 base. CDR3 in amino acids: CASSVPPTRGGTDTQYF. In nucleotides, the CDR3 is TGTGCCAGCAGCGTCCCGCCTACGCGGGGGGGCACAGATACGCAGTATTTT.

The chain links TRBV28 to TRBJ2-2; TRBD2 aligns across 13 bases. Trimming took 5 bases from V and 2 from J; bases not matched to a gene: 8. Germline CDR1 and CDR2: MDHEN and SYDVKM. The CDR3 spans 18 residues. The CDR3 DNA follows: TGTGCCAGCAGTCCCCGGCGGACTAGCGGGAGTAACACCGGGGAGCTGTTTTTT. Its translation: CASSPRRTSGSNTGELFF.

This clone appeared a few times. The rearrangement links TRBV5-1 to TRBJ1-6; TRBD1 might be the D (5 bases). The CDR3 covers 13 residues. V was pared by 4 bases and J by 9 bases, with 11 bases between. Germline-derived CDR1 and CDR2 are SGHRS and YFSETQ. The CDR3 reads CASSPGRGSPLHF. CDR3 bases: TGCGCCAGCAGCCCCGGGAGGGGTTCACCCCTCCACTTT.

The chain uses TRBV5-6 and TRBJ2-3, with 10 bases matching TRBD2. Trimming took 0 bases from V and 1 from J; bases not matched to a gene: 5. CDR3 size: 17 residues. Germline loops: CDR1 SGHDT, CDR2 YYEEEE. CDR3: CASSLGLAGECTDTQYF. CDR3 DNA: TGTGCCAGCAGCTTGGGACTAGCGGGCGAATGCACAGATACGCAGTATTTT. Looking up the rest from reference TRBV5-6 and TRBJ2-3 gives the full variable domain: DAGVTQSPTHLIKTRGQQVTLRCSPKSGHDTVSWYQQALGQGPQFIFQYYEEEERQRGNFPDRFSGHQFPNYSSELNVNALLLGDSALYLCASSLGLAGECTDTQYFGPGTRLTVL.

This sequence joins TRBV6-1 and TRBJ2-7; 10 nucleotides align to TRBD2. CDR1 and CDR2 (germline): MNHNS, SASEGT. CDR3 length: 15 amino acids. Trimming at V came to 1 base and at J to 5 bases, leaving 5 bases not matched to a gene. CDR3 nucleotide sequence: TGTGCCAGCAGTGAAGGCCTAGCGGGAGCCCACGAGCAGTACTTC. Protein product: CASSEGLAGAHEQYF.

The chain couples TRBV5-4 to TRBJ1-2; 9 bases are shared with TRBD1. CDR1 SGHNT and CDR2 YYREEE come from the germline V gene (reference sequence). This CDR3 region has 15 residues. The trim removed 5 bases at V and 2 bases at J, leaving 7 bases unmatched. This CDR3 is CASRTTGGRNYGYTF. The CDR3 region has the DNA TGTGCCAGCAGGACCACAGGGGGCAGGAACTATGGCTACACCTTC.

This chain connects TRBV4-2 to TRBJ1-3; 10 bases are shared with TRBD1. This CDR3 has 16 amino acids. V shed 4 bases and J 2 bases; nucleotides not matched to a gene: 5. CDR1 is LGHNA, CDR2 YNFKEQ, per germline. The CDR3 nucleotides are TGTGCCAGCAGCCTGGGACAGGGGATTACTGGAAACACCATATATTTT. It yields the protein CASSLGQGITGNTIYF.

This rearrangement joins TRBV5-4 to TRBJ2-3; possible D gene TRBD2, 6 bases. Germline assignment: CDR1 SGHNT and CDR2 YYREEE (reference sequence). There are 17 residues in the CDR3. The V end lost 4 bases, the J end lost 2 bases, and 20 bases lay between the germline ends. CDR3 DNA: TGTGCCAGCAGCCCGGGGTGGTGGGGGGAGGACACAGATACGCAGTATTTT. It is translated as CASSPGWWGEDTDTQYF. The full variable domain, rest sourced from reference TRBV5-4 and TRBJ2-3, is ETGVTQSPTHLIKTRGQQVTLRCSSQSGHNTVSWYQQALGQGPQFIFQYYREEENGRGNFPPRFSGLQFPNYSSELNVNALELDDSALYLCASSPGWWGEDTDTQYFGPGTRLTVL.

About this clone: One end of the junction is discordant with germline, which a read error may explain. The chain uses TRBV20-1 and TRBJ1-2; D unclear. Per germline, CDR1 DFQATT and CDR2 SNEGSKA (reference sequence). This CDR3 spans 10 amino acids. The CDR3 DNA reads as TGCAGTGCCAGAGGGAACGGCTACACCTTC. Protein product: CSARGNGYTF.

V is TRBV9 and J is TRBJ2-7; no definite D call. The CDR3 runs to 13 residues. The V and J ends lost 0 bases and 5 bases respectively, with 9 bases between them. Germline CDR1 SGDLS, CDR2 YYNGEE. CDR3 residues: CASSVVVGDEQYF. The DNA for the CDR3 is TGTGCCAGCAGCGTAGTGGTAGGCGACGAGCAGTACTTC.

The chain joins TRBV6-6 to TRBJ1-5; 7 bases are a match to TRBD1. Germline CDR1 reads MNHNY; CDR2 reads SVGAGI (reference sequence). There are 16 residues in the CDR3. V dropped 0 bases and J dropped 3; count of bases not matched to a gene: 5. The CDR3 region is CASSYSRGHDNQPQHF. The CDR3 DNA sequence: TGTGCCAGCAGTTACTCGAGGGGGCATGACAATCAGCCCCAGCATTTT.

This chain uses TRBV29-1 with TRBJ2-1, with D perhaps assigned TRBD1 or TRBD2 (5 bases each). The CDR3 is 15 amino acids. Per the germline V gene, CDR1 is SQVTM and CDR2 is ANQGSEA. The V and J ends lost 7 bases and 7 bases respectively, with 23 bases between them. The CDR3 loop is CSGRSGTPLWNEQFF. CDR3 DNA: TGCAGCGGTCGGAGTGGGACCCCCTTATGGAATGAGCAGTTCTTC.

The chain is built from TRBV9 and TRBJ2-6; D remains unclear. The CDR3 loop spans 15 amino acids. The germline gives CDR1 SGDLS, CDR2 YYNGEE. Trimming pared 0 bases from V and 0 bases from J, leaving 4 bases between. This chain's CDR3 is CASSVVVSGANVLTF. The CDR3 DNA sequence: TGTGCCAGCAGCGTAGTTGTCTCTGGGGCCAACGTCCTGACTTTC.

The rearrangement links TRBV14 to TRBJ2-7, with 7 bases matching TRBD1. The trim removed 5 bases at V and 5 bases at J, leaving 6 bases unmatched. This CDR3 has 13 residues. Per germline, CDR1 SGHDN and CDR2 FVKESK. This CDR3 is CASSDRVSNEQYF. As DNA, the CDR3 is TGTGCCAGCAGCGACAGGGTAAGCAACGAGCAGTACTTC.